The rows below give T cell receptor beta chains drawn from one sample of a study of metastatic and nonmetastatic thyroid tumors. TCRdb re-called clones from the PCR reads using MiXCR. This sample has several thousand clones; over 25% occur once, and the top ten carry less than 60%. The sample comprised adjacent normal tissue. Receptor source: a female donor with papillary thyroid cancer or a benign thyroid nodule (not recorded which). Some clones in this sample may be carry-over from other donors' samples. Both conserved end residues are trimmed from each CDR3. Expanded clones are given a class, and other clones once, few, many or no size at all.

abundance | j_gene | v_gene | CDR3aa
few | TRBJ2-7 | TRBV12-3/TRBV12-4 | ASSLRGGPYGQY
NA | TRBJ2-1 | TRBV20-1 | SATPTIFSYNEQF
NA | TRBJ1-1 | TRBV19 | ASTPGTLGINTEAF
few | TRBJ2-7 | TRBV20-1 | SAKKGGGREEQY
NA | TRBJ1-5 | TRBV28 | ASSLTARNNQPQH
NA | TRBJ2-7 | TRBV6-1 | ASISGTLGAEQY
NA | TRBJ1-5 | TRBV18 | ASSPATQGKSNQPQH
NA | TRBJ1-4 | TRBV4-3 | AGSRATPVGDEKQF
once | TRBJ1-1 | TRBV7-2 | ASSLGGAQKTEAF
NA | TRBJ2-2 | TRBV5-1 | ARVPRAVGYTGELF
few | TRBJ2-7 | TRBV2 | ASSEVGGNEQY
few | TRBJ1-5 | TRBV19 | ASRGGGTSNQPQH
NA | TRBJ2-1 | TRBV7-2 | ASSLSKVENNEQF
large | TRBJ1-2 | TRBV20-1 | TGDPHYGYT
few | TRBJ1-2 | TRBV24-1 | ATSDATGTGYGYT
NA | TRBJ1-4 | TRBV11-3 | ASSLETGAFATNEKLF
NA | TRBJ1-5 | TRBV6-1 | ASSGQGYNQPQH
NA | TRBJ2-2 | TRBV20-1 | SAIGTGATCELF
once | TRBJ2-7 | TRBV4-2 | ASSQDPDSYYYEQY
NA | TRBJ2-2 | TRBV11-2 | ASSPFRGGRNTGELF
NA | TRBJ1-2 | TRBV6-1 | ASSPQQGRNYGYT
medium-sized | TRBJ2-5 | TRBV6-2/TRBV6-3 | ASSPWTVQETQY
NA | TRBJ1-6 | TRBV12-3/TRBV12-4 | ASSTTGISPLH
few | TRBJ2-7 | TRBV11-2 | ASSLTFSGINEQY
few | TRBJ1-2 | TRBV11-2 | ASSLEPGQGTAGYT
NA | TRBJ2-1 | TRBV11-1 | SSSLGQGGGNEQF
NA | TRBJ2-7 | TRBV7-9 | ASSPPWVVQY
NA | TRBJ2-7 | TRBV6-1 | ASSGKVEQY
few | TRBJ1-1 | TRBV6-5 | ASSYSLQGGVTEAF
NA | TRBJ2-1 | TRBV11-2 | ASSLERGVWGEQF
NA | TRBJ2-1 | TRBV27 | ASSLSSLGSLIGRYNEQF
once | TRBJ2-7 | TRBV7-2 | ASSWTVSSYEQY
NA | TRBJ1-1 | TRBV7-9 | ASSLETEAF
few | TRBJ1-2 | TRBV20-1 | SARWGQYGYT
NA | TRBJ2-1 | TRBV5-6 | ASSLTVAGYNEQF
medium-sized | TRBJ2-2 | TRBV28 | ASRSTPRQSNTGELF
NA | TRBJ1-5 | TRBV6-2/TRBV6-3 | ASSRDLVQPQH
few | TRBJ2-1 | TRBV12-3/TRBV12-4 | ASAHNAAIDNEQF
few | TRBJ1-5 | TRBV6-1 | ASTQGQYNQPQH
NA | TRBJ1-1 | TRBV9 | ASSVVDRGRGTEAF
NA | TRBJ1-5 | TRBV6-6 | ASSPGTGNFQGNQPQH
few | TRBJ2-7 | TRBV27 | ASSEQGYSYEQY
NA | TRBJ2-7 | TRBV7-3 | ASSLTPSYEQY
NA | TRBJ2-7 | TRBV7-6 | ASSTSDRGWYEQY
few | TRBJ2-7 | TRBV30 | AWSVHGGGEQY
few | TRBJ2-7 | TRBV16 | ASSQWITYEQY
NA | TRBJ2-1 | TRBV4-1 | ASSQTTSGTVFNEQF
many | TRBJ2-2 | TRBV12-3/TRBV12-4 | ASSLSGARGELF
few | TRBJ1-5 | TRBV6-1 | ASRVGWTYSNQPQH
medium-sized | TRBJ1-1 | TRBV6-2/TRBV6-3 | ASSYVQWGTEAF
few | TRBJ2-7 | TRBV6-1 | ASNLSGSLYEQY
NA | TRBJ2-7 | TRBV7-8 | ASSFCGLSAYEQY
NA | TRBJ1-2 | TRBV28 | ASSFPGLRYGYT
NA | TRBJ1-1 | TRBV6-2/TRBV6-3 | ASSPSGNTEAF
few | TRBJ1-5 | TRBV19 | ASSIPGGHQPQH
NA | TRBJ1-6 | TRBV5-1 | ASSVTGFGYNSPLH
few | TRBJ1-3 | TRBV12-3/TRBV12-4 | ASSQNSGNTIY